The 9 T cell receptor beta chains presented below share a single source sample, sequenced in a study of glioma-infiltrating T cells. Using RNA template, CDR3s of TCR alpha and beta were amplified with iRepertoire arm-PCR. TCRdb called the multiplex PCR reads again in MiXCR, with one record for every CDR3 protein. The sample consists of thousands of distinct CDR3 sequences, 80% to 95% of them appearing once. Specimen: glioma tissue, nonneoplastic brain tissue, or PBMCs (not recorded which). The receptors stem from a human donor with low-grade glioma or glioblastoma, undergoing nonglioma brain surgery, or in good health (not recorded which).

To note about this clonotype: Being off target in a library aimed at alpha chains, this beta chain has a size of little meaning. V is TRBV27 and J is TRBJ1-1; no definite D call. The germline V and J ends were trimmed by 3 bases and 6 bases, with 11 bases remaining between them. Germline V gene sequence: CDR1 MNHEY, CDR2 SMNVEV (reference sequence). The CDR3 totals 13 residues. The CDR3: CASSFGRPSEAFF. The CDR3 DNA reads TGTGCCAGCAGTTTCGGAAGACCTTCTGAAGCTTTCTTT.

As to this clonotype: A library made for alpha chains picked up this beta chain off target, so its size means little. The rearrangement links TRBV27 to TRBJ1-2, with TRBD1 as a possible D gene (6 bases). The CDR3 loop spans 15 amino acids. With 6 bases removed from V and 4 bases from J, the gap between germline ends came to 18 bases. Germline assignment: CDR1 MNHEY and CDR2 SMNVEV (reference sequence). The CDR3 loop is CASSNGQQLGYGYTF. The DNA of the CDR3 is TGTGCCAGCAGCAACGGACAGCAGCTGGGCTATGGCTACACCTTC.

On this clonotype: This beta chain came through as a stray read in a library set up for alpha chains, and its size says little. The chain carries TRBV7-2 and TRBJ2-3, with D uncertain. V was pared by 6 bases and J by 2 bases, with 12 bases between. This CDR3 contains 14 residues. The germline gives CDR1 SGHTA, CDR2 FQGNSA. CDR3: CASSQDPNTDTQYF. The CDR3 DNA reads as TGTGCCAGCAGTCAAGACCCAAACACAGATACGCAGTATTTT.

Points on this clonotype: In a library made to pick up alpha chains, this beta chain is a stray read with a size that means little. This chain links TRBV2 with TRBJ2-3, with 8 bases matching TRBD2. V lost 2 bases and J lost 2; bases outside the gene matches: 6. The CDR3 is 16 residues long. Germline CDR1 reads SNHLY; CDR2 reads FYNNEI. The CDR3 spells CASSEHGGGFTDTQYF. The CDR3 nucleotides are TGTGCCAGCAGTGAACACGGCGGGGGGTTCACAGATACGCAGTATTTT.

As for this clonotype: Found in a library prepared for alpha chains, this beta chain is an off-target read, and its abundance has little meaning. This chain joins TRBV2 and TRBJ2-5; D is unresolved. Per the germline V gene, CDR1 is SNHLY and CDR2 is FYNNEI. V lost 8 bases to trimming and J lost 5 bases, with 6 bases between them. This CDR3 spans 10 amino acids. CDR3 in amino acids: CASGSETQYF. DNA for the CDR3: TGTGCCAGCGGCTCGGAGACCCAGTACTTC.

A note on this clonotype: With the library built for alpha chains, this beta chain is off target and its frequency is not meaningful. The rearrangement links TRBV12-3 or TRBV12-4 to TRBJ1-5; possibly TRBD1 for D (5 bases). V lost 6 bases and J 4 bases, leaving 10 bases between the germline ends. The CDR3 extends over 13 amino acids. CDR3 sequence reads: CASSPGKNQPQHF. As DNA, the CDR3 is TGTGCCAGCAGCCCAGGGAAAAATCAGCCCCAGCATTTT.

Comments on this clonotype: For a library built for alpha chains, this beta chain is a stray read; little rests on its size. This sequence joins TRBV20-1 and TRBJ1-3; 8 bases align to TRBD1. This CDR3 has 15 amino acids. Trimming at V came to 3 bases and at J to 3 bases, leaving 7 bases not matched to a gene. Germline values: CDR1 DFQATT, CDR2 SNEGSKA (reference sequence). The CDR3: CSASEDRVIGNTIYF. The CDR3 DNA follows: TGCAGTGCTAGTGAGGACAGGGTGATTGGAAACACCATATATTTT.

This clonotype occurred once. This beta chain appears as a stray read in a library generated for alpha chains; its size is not informative. V usage is TRBV20-1 and J usage is TRBJ2-1; 7 nucleotides line up with TRBD2. Looked up from germline, CDR1 is DFQATT and CDR2 is SNEGSKA (reference sequence). The CDR3 covers 16 residues. Trimming cost V 4 bases and J 5 bases; bases outside gene matches: 14. In DNA form, the CDR3 reads TGCAGTGCTACCCCCACTAGCGCCCTTATAAACAATGAGCAGTTCTTC. It yields the protein CSATPTSALINNEQFF.

With regard to this clonotype: This beta chain is a stray read from a library made for alpha chains; its abundance is not meaningful. The chain is built from TRBV7-2 and TRBJ1-6; D uncertain. The CDR3 totals 13 residues. The V end was cut by 1 base, the J end by 10 bases, with 8 bases between. Germline values: CDR1 SGHTA, CDR2 FQGNSA. CDR3 region: CASSLESRSPLHF. DNA for the CDR3: TGTGCCAGCAGCTTAGAATCGCGCTCACCCCTCCACTTT.